Sequencing of this TCR beta chain was carried out in a study of blood T cell repertoires in COVID-19. Study information: Material from acute and convalescent COVID-19 was sourced from the United States, Italy and Spain. PBMCs, B-cell-depleted T cells, or T cells provided the cDNA or gDNA that made up the material.

This clone came up once. Germline is not matched at one junction end, which may reflect a read error. Authors' data handling: Counts of nucleated cells, estimated from reference gene primer amplification, were obtained. Measured with immunoSEQ multiplex PCR; TCRdb has only the in-frame clones, and not every one. The DNA was the basis for D and trimming; V, J and clone size are from that table. In the table there are about 310,000 clones, about nine tenths of which are singletons. Germline V lookup: CDR1 SGHNT, CDR2 YYREEE (reference sequence). The CDR3 is 13 residues long. This sequence was found in a man aged 45 to 65 with active or convalescent COVID-19. The chain links TRBV5-4 to TRBJ1-1; 7 positions agree with TRBD1. Sequencing used peripheral blood. The CDR3 coding sequence is TGTGCCAGCAGCGCTGACAGGGACACTAAAGCTTTCTTT. The encoded protein is CASSADRDTKAFF.